This T cell receptor (beta chain) comes out of a study of OX40 agonist ivuxolimab in advanced cancers. Study-wide context: It was permissible to have had prior anti-PD-1, anti-PD-L1 or anti-CTLA-4 therapy, and approximately 38% had some. One hepatocellular carcinoma and a couple of cutaneous melanoma patients partially responded.

Libraries were prepared by immunoSEQ multiplex PCR; TCRdb keeps only in-frame clonotypes and omits some of them. Of roughly 27,000 clones listed, under 90% are singletons. Study outcomes and limitations: By week 6 at 0.1 to 3.0 mg/kg, blood CD4+ and CD8+ T cells had expanded clonally. Relative to CD4+, CD8+ T cells held more expanded clones on average.

CDR1 KGHSH and CDR2 LQKENI come from the germline V gene. The CDR3 totals 17 residues. With V trimmed by 4 bases and J by 4 bases, 15 bases remained unmatched. Note on this clone: The target antigen is unknown.

The source was CD4+ or CD8+ T cells sorted from blood, collected in a trial of the OX40 agonist ivuxolimab. The gene calls are TRBV18 and TRBJ1-2; TRBD1 matches at 7 bases. This TCR came from an adult with an advanced solid tumor such as melanoma, head and neck, liver or kidney cancer. The CDR3 region has the DNA TGTGCCAGCTCACAACCTACAGATTCAGGGGGTACCTATGGCTACACCTTC. Its translation is CASSQPTDSGGTYGYTF.